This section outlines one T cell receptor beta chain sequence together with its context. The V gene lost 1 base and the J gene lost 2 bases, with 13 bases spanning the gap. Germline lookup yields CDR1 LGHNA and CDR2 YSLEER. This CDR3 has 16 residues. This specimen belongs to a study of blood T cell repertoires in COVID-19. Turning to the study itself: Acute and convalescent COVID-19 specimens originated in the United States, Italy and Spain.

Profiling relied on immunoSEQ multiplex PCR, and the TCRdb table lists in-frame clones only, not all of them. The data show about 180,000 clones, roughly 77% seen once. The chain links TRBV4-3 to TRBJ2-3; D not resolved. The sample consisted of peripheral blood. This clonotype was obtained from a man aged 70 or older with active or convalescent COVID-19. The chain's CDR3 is CASSQGAIGHTDTQYF. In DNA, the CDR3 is TGCGCCAGCAGCCAAGGGGCAATCGGCCACACAGATACGCAGTATTTT.